Presented here are 10 T cell receptor beta chains from one specimen sequenced in a study of molecular identifiers for immune sequencing clone quantification (dated by TCRdb to 2016 to 2019). The library was generated by PCR. Sequencer: NextSeq 500. TCRdb reanalyzed the raw reads on its own, using fastp at Q25 for trimming and MiXCR for clone calling, and kept in-frame beta chains. Each record represents a unique CDR3 protein, reported with the most common genes and DNA among its rows. This sample is represented by some 680,000 distinct CDR3 sequences; about 25% of them were singletons. Jointly, the top ten make up roughly 0.83% of the sample. Sequenced sample: naive CD8+ T cells from blood, with Jurkat cell RNA spiked in. Reading the label with the study, this specimen's cell subset or site is: FACS-sorted CD8+CD4-CCR7+CD45RA+ naive T cells. The receptors were gathered from a human donor in good health. Some libraries in this study had Jurkat cell RNA spiked in.

This clonotype was detected ten times or more. The J gene is TRBJ2-7, the V gene TRBV4-3; D might be TRBD2 (5 bases). The V end lost 4 bases, the J end lost 3 bases, and 10 bases lay between the germline ends. CDR3 length: 13 amino acids. Germline lookup yields CDR1 LGHNA and CDR2 YSLEER. The CDR3 sequence is CASSPSEGYEQYF. CDR3 DNA: TGCGCCAGCAGCCCTTCTGAGGGCTACGAGCAGTACTTC.

Notes on this clonotype: This clone may be a read error of a much larger clone one base away. This sequence joins TRBV4-3 and TRBJ2-7; no reliable D call. CDR1 LGHNA and CDR2 YSLEER come from the germline V gene. The length of the CDR3 is 14 residues. CDR3 loop: CASGQGRWAYEQYF. CDR3 nucleotide sequence: TGCGCCAGCGGCCAAGGCCGATGGGCCTACGAGCAGTACTTC.

A note on this clonotype: A read error may be the cause here, since a much bigger clone is one base away. The gene calls are TRBV7-2 and TRBJ2-7; a weak D match, TRBD1 (5 bases). Germline V gene lookup returns CDR1 SGHTA and CDR2 FQGNSA. The V and J ends lost 4 bases and 3 bases respectively, with 13 bases between them. This CDR3 comprises 14 residues. The CDR3 nucleotides read TGTGCCAGCAGCTCGGTGGACATGAGCTACGAGCAGTACTTC. Encoded protein: CASSSVDMSYEQYF.

The chain has TRBV7-2 and TRBJ2-1; 8 nucleotides line up with TRBD2. The V gene's germline CDR1 is SGHTA and CDR2 FQGNSA. The CDR3 is 17 residues long. Trimming at V came to 2 bases and at J to 4 bases, leaving 10 bases not matched to a gene. CDR3 loop: CASSLRVGLAGYNEQFF. CDR3 DNA: TGTGCCAGCAGCTTACGGGTTGGGCTAGCGGGTTACAATGAGCAGTTCTTC.

Many counts were recorded for this clonotype. This chain links TRBV4-3 with TRBJ1-1, with a possible D match to TRBD1 (5 bases). Trimming removed 1 base at V and 7 bases at J, with 10 bases between. The CDR3 extends over 13 amino acids. CDR1 and CDR2 (germline): LGHNA, YSLEER. In nucleotides, the CDR3 is TGCGCCAGCAGCCAAGCCGGGGGAGGTGAAGCTTTCTTT. Amino acid sequence: CASSQAGGGEAFF.

This clonotype was observed many times. This chain joins TRBV4-1 and TRBJ2-7, with D possibly matching TRBD1 (6 bases). V dropped 6 bases and J dropped 6 bases, with 15 bases sitting between them. Germline lookup yields CDR1 MGHRA and CDR2 YSYEKL. This CDR3 comprises 13 residues. The CDR3 region has the DNA TGCGCCAGCAGTCTATCCCCAGGGGTCGAGCAGTACTTC. It codes for CASSLSPGVEQYF.

This clonotype was seen only once. This may arise from a read error, as a much more abundant clone is one base away. The chain recombines TRBV7-2 with TRBJ1-6; possible D gene TRBD1, 5 bases. CDR3 size: 17 residues. Trimming stripped 4 bases from V and 0 bases from J, with 13 bases between. CDR1 is SGHTA and CDR2 is FQGNSA in the germline V gene. CDR3 in amino acids: CASSYRRNRSYNSPLHF. CDR3 DNA: TGTGCCAGCAGCTACAGGAGAAACCGCTCCTATAATTCACCCCTCCACTTT.

This clonotype was seen repeatedly, ten times or more. The rearrangement joins TRBV29-1 to TRBJ1-5; D remains unclear. Germline V gene lookup returns CDR1 SQVTM and CDR2 ANQGSEA. The CDR3 is 11 amino acids. The CDR3 DNA reads TGCACCCATGAGAGGGATCAGCCCCAGCATTTT. Its translation: CTHERDQPQHF. Together with reference TRBV29-1 and TRBJ1-5, the CDR3 gives the full variable domain: SAVISQKPSRDICQRGTSLTIQCQVDSQVTMMFWYRQQPGQSLTLIATANQGSEATYESGFVIDKFPISRPNLTFSTLTVSNMSPEDSSIYLCTHERDQPQHFGDGTRLSIL.

Comment on this clonotype: One end of the junction is discordant with germline, which a read error may explain. The genes are TRBV15 and TRBJ2-6, with D possibly matching TRBD1 (5 bases). The germline V gene encodes CDR1 LNHNV and CDR2 YYDKDF (reference sequence). The CDR3 consists of 15 residues. CDR3 DNA sequence: TGTGCCACCAGCAAAACCAGGGCTGGGGCCAACGTCCTGGCTTTC. Encoded protein: CATSKTRAGANVLAF.

Only a few counts were recorded for this clonotype. The chain has TRBV7-9 and TRBJ2-7; possibly TRBD1 or TRBD2 for D (7 bases each). The CDR3 totals 15 residues. V was shortened by 5 bases and J by 7 bases, with 21 bases between the two germline ends. Germline V gene lookup returns CDR1 SEHNR and CDR2 FQNEAQ (reference sequence). In nucleotides, the CDR3 is TGTGCCAGCAGCCCCCAGGGGGGAGGGCTCGTAGAGCAGTACTTC. Amino acid sequence: CASSPQGGGLVEQYF.